This is a list of T cell receptor beta chains from one sample in a study of blood T cell repertoires in COVID-19. Profiling relied on immunoSEQ multiplex PCR, and the TCRdb table lists in-frame clones only, not all of them. Seen here are 350,000 to 450,000 clones, roughly 89% observed once, and the top ten hold 1.5% to 2%. The sequencing sample was made of PBMCs or T cells enriched from blood (not recorded which). All receptors come from a woman in her thirties who had recovered from COVID-19. Both conserved end residues are part of each CDR3. D genes are given only for firm matches. Clone sizes are given selectively: once, few, many, or a class where the clone is expanded.

>NA|TRBJ2-1|TRBD2|TRBV15
CATSGWQKKREGANEQFF
TGTGCCACCAGCGGCTGGCAAAAGAAGCGGGAGGGTGCCAATGAGCAGTTCTTC
>NA|TRBJ2-7|TRBD2|TRBV5-6
CASSQGLAGVEFPEQYF
TGTGCCAGCAGCCAAGGACTAGCGGGAGTAGAATTTCCCGAGCAGTACTTC
>NA|TRBJ2-3|TRBD1|TRBV6-4
CASSGQGGDTQYF
TGTGCCAGCAGTGGACAGGGGGGCGATACGCAGTATTTT
>NA|TRBJ1-3|NA|TRBV7-9
CASSLVREGNTIYF
TGTGCCAGCAGCTTAGTGAGGGAAGGAAACACCATATATTTT
>NA|TRBJ2-1|NA|TRBV19
CASRGGGGEQFF
TGTGCCAGTAGGGGGGGAGGCGGTGAGCAGTTCTTC
>once|TRBJ2-2|TRBD1|TRBV24-1
CATQRPGQGFTGELFF
TGTGCCACCCAAAGACCGGGACAGGGATTCACCGGGGAGCTGTTTTTT
>NA|TRBJ2-7|NA|TRBV7-3
CASSLTGGADEQYF
TGTGCCAGCAGCTTAACCGGCGGTGCGGACGAGCAGTACTTC
>NA|TRBJ1-2|NA|TRBV7-2
CASSLYLIQGYGYTF
TGTGCCAGCAGCTTATACCTCATACAGGGCTATGGCTACACCTTC
>NA|TRBJ2-1|TRBD1|TRBV29-1
CSFSGTGFDEQFF
TGCAGCTTCTCCGGGACAGGGTTCGATGAGCAGTTCTTC
>few|TRBJ2-7|TRBD1|TRBV4-1
CASSQTGQGTYEQYF
TGCGCCAGCAGCCAAACCGGACAGGGTACCTACGAGCAGTACTTC
>few|TRBJ2-1|TRBD2|TRBV6-2/TRBV6-3
CASSSGRGDYNEQFF
TGTGCCAGCAGTTCGGGACGGGGGGACTACAATGAGCAGTTCTTC
>NA|TRBJ1-2|TRBD1|TRBV5-4
CASSTDRDRVSGYTF
TGTGCCAGCAGCACAGACCGGGACAGGGTATCTGGCTACACCTTC
>NA|TRBJ1-1|NA|TRBV25-1
CASSEWDNRAFF
TGTGCCAGCAGTGAATGGGACAATAGAGCTTTCTTT
>NA|TRBJ1-4|TRBD1|TRBV19
CASSIPGAGGEKLFF
TGTGCCAGTAGTATACCTGGTGCAGGGGGTGAAAAACTGTTTTTT